This TCR beta chain is from a study of shared clonotypes between healthy human individuals. Whole-study context: There were three CD4 naive, three CD4 memory, two CD8 naive and one CD8 memory plates per donor.

Sequenced by immunoSEQ multiplex PCR; TCRdb stores in-frame clones only, minus some. The table has more than 2,000,000 clones, approximately 95% seen once. This CDR3 comprises 14 residues. Per germline, CDR1 ENHRY and CDR2 SYGVKD. V dropped 6 bases and J dropped 4; count of bases not matched to a gene: 7. The sequencing sample was made of naive CD4+ T cells from PBMCs. Subset of the sample: CD45RA+ positively selected. The gene calls are TRBV10-3 and TRBJ2-7, with 9 bases aligning to TRBD1. The TCR sequence derives from a man aged 18 to 29 in good health. Some clones in this sample may be carry-over from other donors' samples. CDR3 nucleotide sequence: TGTGCCATCAGAACCGGGACAGGGATGTACGAGCAGTACTTC. This translates into CAIRTGTGMYEQYF.